This record concerns one TCR beta chain sequence. The CDR3 length is 13 residues. V lost 10 bases to trimming and J lost 1 base, with 12 bases between them. The germline CDR1 and CDR2 sequences are LNHDA and SQIVND (reference sequence). This sample was taken from a study of CD8 T cells in Susac syndrome. The authors reverse transcribed roughly 0.5 to 1 ug RNA with random hexamers. Amplification of TCR beta CDR3 across 54 Vbeta and 13 Jbeta was performed with immunoSEQ multiplex PCR. TCRdb called the immunoSEQ multiplex PCR reads again in MiXCR, with one record for every CDR3 protein. The table lists under 350,000 distinct CDR3 sequences, 92% of them singletons. Isolation of CD8+ and CD4+ T cells was performed negatively, whereas enrichment of TEMRA cells was done by FACS.

The chain employs TRBV19 and TRBJ2-3; D is possibly TRBD2 (5 bases). This receptor was identified in a human donor with multiple sclerosis. Sequenced: CD4+ T cells from PBMCs. DNA for the CDR3: TGTGCCACCCAAGCGGTGGGCACAGATACGCAGTATTTT. Protein: CATQAVGTDTQYF. The whole variable domain, filled in from reference TRBV19 and TRBJ2-3, reads DGGITQSPKYLFRKEGQNVTLSCEQNLNHDAMYWYRQDPGQGLRLIYYSQIVNDFQKGDIAEGYSVSREKKESFPLTVTSAQKNPTAFYLCATQAVGTDTQYFGPGTRLTVL.